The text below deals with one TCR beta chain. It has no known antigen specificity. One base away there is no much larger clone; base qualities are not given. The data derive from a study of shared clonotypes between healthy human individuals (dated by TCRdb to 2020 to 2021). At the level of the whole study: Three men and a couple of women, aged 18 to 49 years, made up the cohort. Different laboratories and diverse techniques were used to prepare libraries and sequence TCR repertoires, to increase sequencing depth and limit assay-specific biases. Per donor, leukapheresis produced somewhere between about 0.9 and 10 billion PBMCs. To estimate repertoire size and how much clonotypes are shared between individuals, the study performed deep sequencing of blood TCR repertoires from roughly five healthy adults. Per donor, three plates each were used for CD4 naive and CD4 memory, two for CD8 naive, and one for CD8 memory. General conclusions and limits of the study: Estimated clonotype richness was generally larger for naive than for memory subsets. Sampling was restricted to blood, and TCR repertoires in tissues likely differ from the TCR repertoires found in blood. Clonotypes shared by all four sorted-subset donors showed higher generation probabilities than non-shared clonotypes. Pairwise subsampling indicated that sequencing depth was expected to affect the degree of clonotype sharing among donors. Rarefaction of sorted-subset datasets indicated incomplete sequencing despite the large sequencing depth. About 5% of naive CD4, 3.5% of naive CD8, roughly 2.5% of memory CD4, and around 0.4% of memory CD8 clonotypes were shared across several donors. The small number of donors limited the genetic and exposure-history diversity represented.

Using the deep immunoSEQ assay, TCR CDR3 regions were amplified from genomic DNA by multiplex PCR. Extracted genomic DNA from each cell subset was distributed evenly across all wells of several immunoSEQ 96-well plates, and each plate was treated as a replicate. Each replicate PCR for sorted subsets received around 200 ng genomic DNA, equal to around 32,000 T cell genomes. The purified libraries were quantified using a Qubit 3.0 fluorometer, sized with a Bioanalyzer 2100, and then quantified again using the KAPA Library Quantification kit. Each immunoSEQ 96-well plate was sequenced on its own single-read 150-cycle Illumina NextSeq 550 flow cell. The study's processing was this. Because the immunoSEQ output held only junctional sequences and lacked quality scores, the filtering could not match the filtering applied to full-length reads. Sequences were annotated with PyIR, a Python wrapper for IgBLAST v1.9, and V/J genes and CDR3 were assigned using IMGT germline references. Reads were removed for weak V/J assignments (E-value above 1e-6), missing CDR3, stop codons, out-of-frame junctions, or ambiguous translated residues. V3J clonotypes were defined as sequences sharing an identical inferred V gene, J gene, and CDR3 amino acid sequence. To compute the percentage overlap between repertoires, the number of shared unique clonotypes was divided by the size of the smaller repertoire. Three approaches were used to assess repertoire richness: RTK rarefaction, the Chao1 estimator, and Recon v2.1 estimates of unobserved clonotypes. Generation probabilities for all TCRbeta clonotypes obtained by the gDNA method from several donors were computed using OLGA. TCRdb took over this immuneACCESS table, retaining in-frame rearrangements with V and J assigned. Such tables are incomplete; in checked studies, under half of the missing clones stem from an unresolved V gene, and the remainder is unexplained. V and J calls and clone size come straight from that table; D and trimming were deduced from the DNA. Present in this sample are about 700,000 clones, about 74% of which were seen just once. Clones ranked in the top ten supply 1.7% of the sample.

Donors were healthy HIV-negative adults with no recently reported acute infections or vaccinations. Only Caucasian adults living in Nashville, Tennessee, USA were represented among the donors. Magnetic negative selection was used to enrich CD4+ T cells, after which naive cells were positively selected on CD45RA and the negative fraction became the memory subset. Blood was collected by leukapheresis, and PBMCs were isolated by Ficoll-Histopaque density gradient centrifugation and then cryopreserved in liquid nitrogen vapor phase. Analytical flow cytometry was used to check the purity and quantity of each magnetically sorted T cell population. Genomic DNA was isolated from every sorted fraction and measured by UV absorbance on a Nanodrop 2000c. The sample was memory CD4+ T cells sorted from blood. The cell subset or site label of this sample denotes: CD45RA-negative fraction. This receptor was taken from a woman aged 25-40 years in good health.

The sequenced DNA: TGCGCCAGCAGCCCGGCGGGGGGCTACGAGCAGTACTTC. The resulting protein is CASSPAGGYEQYF. The V and J segments used are TRBV5-1 and TRBJ2-7, with 8 junctional bases fitting TRBD2. The germline V gene provides CDR1 SGHRS and CDR2 YFSETQ. The CDR3, cysteine through phenylalanine, is 13 amino acids long. CDR3 DNA only is kept here, 39 bases in frame from base 1. Germline trimming: 4 bases from V, 3 bases from J; junction bases outside gene matches: 3.